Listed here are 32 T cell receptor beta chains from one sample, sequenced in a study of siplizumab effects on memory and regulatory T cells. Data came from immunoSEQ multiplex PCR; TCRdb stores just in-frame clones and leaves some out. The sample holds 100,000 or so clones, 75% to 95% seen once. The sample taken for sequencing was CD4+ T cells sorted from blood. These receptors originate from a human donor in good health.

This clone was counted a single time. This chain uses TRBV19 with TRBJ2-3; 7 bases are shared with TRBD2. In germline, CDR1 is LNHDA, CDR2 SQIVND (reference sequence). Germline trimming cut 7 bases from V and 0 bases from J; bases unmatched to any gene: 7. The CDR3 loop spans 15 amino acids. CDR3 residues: CASISTSVSTDTQYF. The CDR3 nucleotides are TGTGCCAGTATTTCCACTAGCGTGAGCACAGATACGCAGTATTTT. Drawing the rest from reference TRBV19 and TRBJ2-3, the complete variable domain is DGGITQSPKYLFRKEGQNVTLSCEQNLNHDAMYWYRQDPGQGLRLIYYSQIVNDFQKGDIAEGYSVSREKKESFPLTVTSAQKNPTAFYLCASISTSVSTDTQYFGPGTRLTVL.

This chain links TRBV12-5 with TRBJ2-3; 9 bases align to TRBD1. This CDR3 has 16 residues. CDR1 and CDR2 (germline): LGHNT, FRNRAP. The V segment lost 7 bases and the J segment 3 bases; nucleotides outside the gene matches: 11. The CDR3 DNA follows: TGTGCTAGTGTCCCCCTCCCGGGACAGGGTACAGATACGCAGTATTTT. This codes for CASVPLPGQGTDTQYF.

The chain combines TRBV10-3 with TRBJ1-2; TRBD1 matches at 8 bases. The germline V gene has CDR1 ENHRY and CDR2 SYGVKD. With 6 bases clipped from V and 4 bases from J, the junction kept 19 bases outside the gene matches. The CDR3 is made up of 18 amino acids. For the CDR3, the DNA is TGTGCCATCAGCCTACCTAGAGGGGGACAGGCTGCTGGCTATGGCTACACCTTC. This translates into CAISLPRGGQAAGYGYTF.

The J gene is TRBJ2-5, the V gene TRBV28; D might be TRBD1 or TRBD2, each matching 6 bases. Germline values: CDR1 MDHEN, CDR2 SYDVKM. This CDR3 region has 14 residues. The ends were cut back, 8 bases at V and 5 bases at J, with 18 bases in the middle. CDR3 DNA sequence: TGTGCCAGCTCAGGACCTAGAGGGGGGGAGACCCAGTACTTC. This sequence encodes CASSGPRGGETQYF.

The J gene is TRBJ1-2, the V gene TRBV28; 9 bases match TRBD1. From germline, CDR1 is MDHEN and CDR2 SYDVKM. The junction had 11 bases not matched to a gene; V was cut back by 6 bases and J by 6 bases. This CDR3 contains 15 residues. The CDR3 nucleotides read TGTGCCAGCAGCTACCGGGACAGGGCCTTAAATGGCTACACCTTC. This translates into CASSYRDRALNGYTF.

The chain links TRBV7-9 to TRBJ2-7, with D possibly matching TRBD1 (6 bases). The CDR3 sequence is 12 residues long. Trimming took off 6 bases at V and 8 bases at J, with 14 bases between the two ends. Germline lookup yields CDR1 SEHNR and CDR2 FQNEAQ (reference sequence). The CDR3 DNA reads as TGTGCCAGCAGTTTTCAGGGGTCCCAGCAGTACTTC. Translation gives CASSFQGSQQYF.

The CDR3 here is CASREGRSSYNEQFF. The CDR3 DNA reads TGTGCCAGCAGAGAGGGACGGAGCTCCTACAATGAGCAGTTCTTC. This rearrangement joins TRBV6-1 to TRBJ2-1, with D perhaps assigned TRBD1 or TRBD2 (5 bases each). CDR1 is MNHNS, CDR2 SASEGT, per germline. V lost 6 bases to trimming and J lost 0 bases, with 12 bases between them. The CDR3 spans 15 residues.

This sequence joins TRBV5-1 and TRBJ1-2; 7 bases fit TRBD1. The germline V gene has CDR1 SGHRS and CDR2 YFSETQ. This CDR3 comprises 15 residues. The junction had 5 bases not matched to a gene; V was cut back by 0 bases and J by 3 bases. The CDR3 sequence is CASSLDRGRDYGYTF. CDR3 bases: TGCGCCAGCAGCTTGGACAGGGGAAGGGACTATGGCTACACCTTC.

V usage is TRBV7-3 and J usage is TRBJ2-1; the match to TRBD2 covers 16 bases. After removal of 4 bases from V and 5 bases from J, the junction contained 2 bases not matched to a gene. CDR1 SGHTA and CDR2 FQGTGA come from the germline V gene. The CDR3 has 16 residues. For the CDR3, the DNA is TGTGCCAGCAGCTCTGGGACTAGCGGGGGGGACAATGAGCAGTTCTTC. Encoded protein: CASSSGTSGGDNEQFF.

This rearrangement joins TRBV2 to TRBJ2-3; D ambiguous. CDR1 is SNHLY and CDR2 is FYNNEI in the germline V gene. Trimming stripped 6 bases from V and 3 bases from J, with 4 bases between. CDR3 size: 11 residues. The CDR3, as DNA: TGTGCCAGCAGGGGAACAGATACGCAGTATTTT. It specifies CASRGTDTQYF. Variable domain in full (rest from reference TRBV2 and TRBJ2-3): EPEVTQTPSHQVTQMGQEVILRCVPISNHLYFYWYRQILGQKVEFLVSFYNNEISEKSEIFDDQFSVERPDGSNFTLKIRSTKLEDSAMYFCASRGTDTQYFGPGTRLTVL.

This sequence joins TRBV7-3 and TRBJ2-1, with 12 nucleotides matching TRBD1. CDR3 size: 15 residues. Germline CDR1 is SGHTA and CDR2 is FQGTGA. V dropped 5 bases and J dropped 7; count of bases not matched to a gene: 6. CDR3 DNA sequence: TGTGCCAGCAGCGCGCCGGGACAGGGGGCTAATGAGCAGTTCTTC. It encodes CASSAPGQGANEQFF. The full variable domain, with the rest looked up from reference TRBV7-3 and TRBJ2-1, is GAGVSQTPSNKVTEKGKYVELRCDPISGHTALYWYRQSLGQGPEFLIYFQGTGAADDSGLPNDRFFAVRPEGSVSTLKIQRTERGDSAVYLCASSAPGQGANEQFFGPGTRLTVL.

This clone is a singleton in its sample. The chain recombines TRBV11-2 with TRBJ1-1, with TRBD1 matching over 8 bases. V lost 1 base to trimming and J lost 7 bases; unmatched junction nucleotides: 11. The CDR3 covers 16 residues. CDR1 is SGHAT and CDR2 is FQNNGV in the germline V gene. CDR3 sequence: CASSLGGQGAFGEAFF. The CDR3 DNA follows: TGTGCCAGCAGCTTAGGTGGGCAGGGGGCGTTTGGTGAAGCTTTCTTT.

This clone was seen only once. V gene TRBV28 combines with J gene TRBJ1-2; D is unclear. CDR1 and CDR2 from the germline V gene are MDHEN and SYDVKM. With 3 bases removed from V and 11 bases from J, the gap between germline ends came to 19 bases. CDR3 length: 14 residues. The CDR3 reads CASSFPEFYGGYTF. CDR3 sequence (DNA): TGTGCCAGCAGTTTCCCGGAGTTCTATGGTGGATACACCTTC.

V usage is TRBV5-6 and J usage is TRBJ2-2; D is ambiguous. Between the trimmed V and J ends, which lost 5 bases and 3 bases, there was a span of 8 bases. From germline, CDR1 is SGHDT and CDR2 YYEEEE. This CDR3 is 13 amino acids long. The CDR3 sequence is CASSRADTGELFF. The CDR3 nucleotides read TGTGCCAGCAGTAGGGCCGACACCGGGGAGCTGTTTTTT.

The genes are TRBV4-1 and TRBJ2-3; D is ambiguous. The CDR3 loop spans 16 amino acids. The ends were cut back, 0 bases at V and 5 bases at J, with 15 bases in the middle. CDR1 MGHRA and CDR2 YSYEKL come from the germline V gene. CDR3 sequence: CASSQDQRSMGDTQYF. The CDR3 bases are TGCGCCAGCAGCCAAGATCAGAGGTCCATGGGAGATACGCAGTATTTT.

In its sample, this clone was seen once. The CDR3 is CASSPRSGTSYNEQFF. CDR3 bases: TGTGCCAGCAGCCCCCGAAGTGGGACCTCCTACAATGAGCAGTTCTTC. V usage is TRBV7-9 and J usage is TRBJ2-1; D is tentatively TRBD1 or TRBD2 (5 bases each). Trimming shortened V by 5 bases and J by 0 bases, and 14 bases separated the two germline ends. The germline gives CDR1 SEHNR, CDR2 FQNEAQ (reference sequence). This CDR3 contains 16 residues. Combining the CDR3 with reference TRBV7-9 and TRBJ2-1 gives the whole variable domain DTGVSQNPRHKITKRGQNVTFRCDPISEHNRLYWYRQTLGQGPEFLTYFQNEAQLEKSRLLSDRFSAERPKGSFSTLEIQRTEQGDSAMYLCASSPRSGTSYNEQFFGPGTRLTVL.

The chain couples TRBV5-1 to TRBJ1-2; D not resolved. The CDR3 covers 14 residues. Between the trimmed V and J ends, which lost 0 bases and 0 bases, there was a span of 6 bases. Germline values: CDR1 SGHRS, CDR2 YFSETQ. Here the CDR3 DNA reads TGCGCCAGCAGCTTGGGAGCCACTAACTATGGCTACACCTTC. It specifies CASSLGATNYGYTF.

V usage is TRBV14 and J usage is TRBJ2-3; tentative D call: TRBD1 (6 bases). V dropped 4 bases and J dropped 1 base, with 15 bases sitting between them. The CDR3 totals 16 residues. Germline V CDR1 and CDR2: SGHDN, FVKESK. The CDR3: CASSPPGRGRTDTQYF. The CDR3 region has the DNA TGTGCCAGCAGCCCCCCCGGCAGGGGACGCACAGATACGCAGTATTTT.

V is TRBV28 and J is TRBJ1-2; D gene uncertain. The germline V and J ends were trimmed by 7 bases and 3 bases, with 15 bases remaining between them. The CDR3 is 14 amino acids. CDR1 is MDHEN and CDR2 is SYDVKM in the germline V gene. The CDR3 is CASTGGPTDYGYTF. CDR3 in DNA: TGTGCCAGCACCGGTGGACCCACAGACTATGGCTACACCTTC.

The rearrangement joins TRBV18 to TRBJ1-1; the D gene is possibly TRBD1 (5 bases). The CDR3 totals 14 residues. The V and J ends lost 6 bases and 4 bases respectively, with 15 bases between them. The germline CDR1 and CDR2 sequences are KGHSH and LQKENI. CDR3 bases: TGTGCCAGCTCCTTCGGGGGGGGGTCCACTGAAGCTTTCTTT. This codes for CASSFGGGSTEAFF.

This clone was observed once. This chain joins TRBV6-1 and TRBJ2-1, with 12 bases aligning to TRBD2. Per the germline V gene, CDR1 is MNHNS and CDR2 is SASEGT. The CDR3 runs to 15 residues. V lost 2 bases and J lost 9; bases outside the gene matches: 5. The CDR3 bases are TGTGCCAGCAGTGAACTAGCGGGGGGGCTGAGTGAGCAGTTCTTC. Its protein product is CASSELAGGLSEQFF.

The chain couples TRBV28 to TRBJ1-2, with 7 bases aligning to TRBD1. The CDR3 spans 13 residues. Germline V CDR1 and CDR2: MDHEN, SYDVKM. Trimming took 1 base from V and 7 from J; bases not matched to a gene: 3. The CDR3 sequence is CASSLYRGRGYTF. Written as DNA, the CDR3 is TGTGCCAGCAGTTTATACAGGGGACGTGGCTACACCTTC.

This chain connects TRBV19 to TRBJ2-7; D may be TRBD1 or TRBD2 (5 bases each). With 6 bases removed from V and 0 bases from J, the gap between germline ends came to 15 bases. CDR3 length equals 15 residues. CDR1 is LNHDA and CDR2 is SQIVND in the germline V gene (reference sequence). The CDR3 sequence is CASRPTGTVSYEQYF. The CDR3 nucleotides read TGTGCCAGTAGACCAACCGGGACCGTCTCCTACGAGCAGTACTTC.

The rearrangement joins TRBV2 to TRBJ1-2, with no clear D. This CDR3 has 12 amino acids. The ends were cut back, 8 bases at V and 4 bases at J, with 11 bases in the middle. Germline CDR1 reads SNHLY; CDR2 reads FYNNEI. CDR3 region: CASYPGTYGYTF. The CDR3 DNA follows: TGTGCCAGCTACCCGGGAACCTATGGCTACACCTTC.

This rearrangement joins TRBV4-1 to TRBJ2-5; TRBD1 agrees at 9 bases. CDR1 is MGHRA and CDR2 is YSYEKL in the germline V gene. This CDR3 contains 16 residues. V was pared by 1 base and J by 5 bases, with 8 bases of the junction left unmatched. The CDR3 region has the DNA TGCGCCAGCAGCCAAGGGGACAGGGCTCAGGAGGAGACCCAGTACTTC. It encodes CASSQGDRAQEETQYF.

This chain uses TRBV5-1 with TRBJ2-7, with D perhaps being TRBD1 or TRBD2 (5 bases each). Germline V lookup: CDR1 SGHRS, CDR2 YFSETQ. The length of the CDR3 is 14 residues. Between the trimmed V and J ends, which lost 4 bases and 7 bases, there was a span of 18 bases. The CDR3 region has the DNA TGCGCCAGCAGCCCCGTAGGGACGCCCTCTGAGCAGTACTTC. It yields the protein CASSPVGTPSEQYF.

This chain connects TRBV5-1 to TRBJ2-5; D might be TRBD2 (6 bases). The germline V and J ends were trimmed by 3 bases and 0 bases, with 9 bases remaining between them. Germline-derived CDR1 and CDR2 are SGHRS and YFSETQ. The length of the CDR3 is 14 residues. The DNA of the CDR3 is TGCGCCAGCAGCTCGGGACTTTACCAAGAGACCCAGTACTTC. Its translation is CASSSGLYQETQYF.

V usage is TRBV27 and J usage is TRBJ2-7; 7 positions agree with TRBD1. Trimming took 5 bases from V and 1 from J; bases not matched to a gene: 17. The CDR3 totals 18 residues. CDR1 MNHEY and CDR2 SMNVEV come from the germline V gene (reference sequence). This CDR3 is CASSPLVGDRGLSYEQYF. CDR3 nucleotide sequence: TGTGCCAGCAGTCCTTTGGTTGGTGATAGGGGGCTATCCTACGAGCAGTACTTC.

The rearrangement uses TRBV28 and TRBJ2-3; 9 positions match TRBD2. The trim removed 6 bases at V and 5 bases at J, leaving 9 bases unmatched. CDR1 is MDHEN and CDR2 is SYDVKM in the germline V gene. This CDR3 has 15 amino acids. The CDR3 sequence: CASSRGGARIDTQYF. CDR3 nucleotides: TGTGCCAGCAGCCGCGGGGGGGCGAGAATAGATACGCAGTATTTT.

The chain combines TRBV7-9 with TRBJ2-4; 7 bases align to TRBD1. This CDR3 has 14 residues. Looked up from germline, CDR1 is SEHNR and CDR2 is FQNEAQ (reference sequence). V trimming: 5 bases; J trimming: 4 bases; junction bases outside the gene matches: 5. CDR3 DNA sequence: TGTGCCAGCAGCCTGACAGGGTTAAAAAACATTCAGTACTTC. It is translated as CASSLTGLKNIQYF.

CDR3: CASKEDLMREQYF. The CDR3 DNA reads as TGTGCCAGCAAAGAGGACCTAATGAGGGAGCAGTACTTC. This chain connects TRBV2 to TRBJ2-7; no reliable D call. Trimming cost V 7 bases and J 7 bases, with 17 bases left between them. From germline, CDR1 is SNHLY and CDR2 FYNNEI. The CDR3 totals 13 residues.

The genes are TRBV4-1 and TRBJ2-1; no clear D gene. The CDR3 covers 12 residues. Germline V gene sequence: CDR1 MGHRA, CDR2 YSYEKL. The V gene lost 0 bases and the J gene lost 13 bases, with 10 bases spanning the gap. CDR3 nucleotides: TGCGCCAGCAGCCAAGATGGCCAGTCACAGTTCTTC. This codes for CASSQDGQSQFF.